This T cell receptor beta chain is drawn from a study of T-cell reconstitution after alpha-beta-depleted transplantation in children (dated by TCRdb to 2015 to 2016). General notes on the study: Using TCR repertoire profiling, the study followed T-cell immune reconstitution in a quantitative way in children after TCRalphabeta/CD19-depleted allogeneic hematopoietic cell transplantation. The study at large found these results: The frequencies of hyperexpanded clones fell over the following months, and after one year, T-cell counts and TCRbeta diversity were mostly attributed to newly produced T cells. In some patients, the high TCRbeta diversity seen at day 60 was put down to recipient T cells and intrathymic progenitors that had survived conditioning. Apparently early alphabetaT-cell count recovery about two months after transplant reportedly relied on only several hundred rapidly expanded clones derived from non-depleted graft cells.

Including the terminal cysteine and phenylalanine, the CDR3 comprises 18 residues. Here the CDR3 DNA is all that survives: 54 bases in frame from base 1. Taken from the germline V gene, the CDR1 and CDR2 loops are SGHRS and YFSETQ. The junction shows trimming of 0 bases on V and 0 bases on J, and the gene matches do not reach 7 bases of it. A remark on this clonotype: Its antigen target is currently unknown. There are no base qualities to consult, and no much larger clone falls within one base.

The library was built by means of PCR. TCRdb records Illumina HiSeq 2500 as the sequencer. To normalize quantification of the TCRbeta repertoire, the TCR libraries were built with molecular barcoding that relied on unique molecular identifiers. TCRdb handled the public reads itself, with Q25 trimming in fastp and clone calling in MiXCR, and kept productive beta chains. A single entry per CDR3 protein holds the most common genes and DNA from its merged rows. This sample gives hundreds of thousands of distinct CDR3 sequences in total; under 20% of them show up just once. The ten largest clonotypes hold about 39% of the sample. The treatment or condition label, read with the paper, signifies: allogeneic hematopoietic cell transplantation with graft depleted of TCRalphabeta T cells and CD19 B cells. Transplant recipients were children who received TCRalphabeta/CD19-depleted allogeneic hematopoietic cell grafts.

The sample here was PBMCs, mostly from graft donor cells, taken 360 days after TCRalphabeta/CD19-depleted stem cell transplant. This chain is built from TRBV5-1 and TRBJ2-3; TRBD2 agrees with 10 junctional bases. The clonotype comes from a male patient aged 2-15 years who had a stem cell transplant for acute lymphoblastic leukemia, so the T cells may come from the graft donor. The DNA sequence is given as TGCGCCAGCAGCTTGGGCCCCCTGACTAGCGGGAGCACAGATACGCAGTATTTT. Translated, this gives CASSLGPLTSGSTDTQYF.